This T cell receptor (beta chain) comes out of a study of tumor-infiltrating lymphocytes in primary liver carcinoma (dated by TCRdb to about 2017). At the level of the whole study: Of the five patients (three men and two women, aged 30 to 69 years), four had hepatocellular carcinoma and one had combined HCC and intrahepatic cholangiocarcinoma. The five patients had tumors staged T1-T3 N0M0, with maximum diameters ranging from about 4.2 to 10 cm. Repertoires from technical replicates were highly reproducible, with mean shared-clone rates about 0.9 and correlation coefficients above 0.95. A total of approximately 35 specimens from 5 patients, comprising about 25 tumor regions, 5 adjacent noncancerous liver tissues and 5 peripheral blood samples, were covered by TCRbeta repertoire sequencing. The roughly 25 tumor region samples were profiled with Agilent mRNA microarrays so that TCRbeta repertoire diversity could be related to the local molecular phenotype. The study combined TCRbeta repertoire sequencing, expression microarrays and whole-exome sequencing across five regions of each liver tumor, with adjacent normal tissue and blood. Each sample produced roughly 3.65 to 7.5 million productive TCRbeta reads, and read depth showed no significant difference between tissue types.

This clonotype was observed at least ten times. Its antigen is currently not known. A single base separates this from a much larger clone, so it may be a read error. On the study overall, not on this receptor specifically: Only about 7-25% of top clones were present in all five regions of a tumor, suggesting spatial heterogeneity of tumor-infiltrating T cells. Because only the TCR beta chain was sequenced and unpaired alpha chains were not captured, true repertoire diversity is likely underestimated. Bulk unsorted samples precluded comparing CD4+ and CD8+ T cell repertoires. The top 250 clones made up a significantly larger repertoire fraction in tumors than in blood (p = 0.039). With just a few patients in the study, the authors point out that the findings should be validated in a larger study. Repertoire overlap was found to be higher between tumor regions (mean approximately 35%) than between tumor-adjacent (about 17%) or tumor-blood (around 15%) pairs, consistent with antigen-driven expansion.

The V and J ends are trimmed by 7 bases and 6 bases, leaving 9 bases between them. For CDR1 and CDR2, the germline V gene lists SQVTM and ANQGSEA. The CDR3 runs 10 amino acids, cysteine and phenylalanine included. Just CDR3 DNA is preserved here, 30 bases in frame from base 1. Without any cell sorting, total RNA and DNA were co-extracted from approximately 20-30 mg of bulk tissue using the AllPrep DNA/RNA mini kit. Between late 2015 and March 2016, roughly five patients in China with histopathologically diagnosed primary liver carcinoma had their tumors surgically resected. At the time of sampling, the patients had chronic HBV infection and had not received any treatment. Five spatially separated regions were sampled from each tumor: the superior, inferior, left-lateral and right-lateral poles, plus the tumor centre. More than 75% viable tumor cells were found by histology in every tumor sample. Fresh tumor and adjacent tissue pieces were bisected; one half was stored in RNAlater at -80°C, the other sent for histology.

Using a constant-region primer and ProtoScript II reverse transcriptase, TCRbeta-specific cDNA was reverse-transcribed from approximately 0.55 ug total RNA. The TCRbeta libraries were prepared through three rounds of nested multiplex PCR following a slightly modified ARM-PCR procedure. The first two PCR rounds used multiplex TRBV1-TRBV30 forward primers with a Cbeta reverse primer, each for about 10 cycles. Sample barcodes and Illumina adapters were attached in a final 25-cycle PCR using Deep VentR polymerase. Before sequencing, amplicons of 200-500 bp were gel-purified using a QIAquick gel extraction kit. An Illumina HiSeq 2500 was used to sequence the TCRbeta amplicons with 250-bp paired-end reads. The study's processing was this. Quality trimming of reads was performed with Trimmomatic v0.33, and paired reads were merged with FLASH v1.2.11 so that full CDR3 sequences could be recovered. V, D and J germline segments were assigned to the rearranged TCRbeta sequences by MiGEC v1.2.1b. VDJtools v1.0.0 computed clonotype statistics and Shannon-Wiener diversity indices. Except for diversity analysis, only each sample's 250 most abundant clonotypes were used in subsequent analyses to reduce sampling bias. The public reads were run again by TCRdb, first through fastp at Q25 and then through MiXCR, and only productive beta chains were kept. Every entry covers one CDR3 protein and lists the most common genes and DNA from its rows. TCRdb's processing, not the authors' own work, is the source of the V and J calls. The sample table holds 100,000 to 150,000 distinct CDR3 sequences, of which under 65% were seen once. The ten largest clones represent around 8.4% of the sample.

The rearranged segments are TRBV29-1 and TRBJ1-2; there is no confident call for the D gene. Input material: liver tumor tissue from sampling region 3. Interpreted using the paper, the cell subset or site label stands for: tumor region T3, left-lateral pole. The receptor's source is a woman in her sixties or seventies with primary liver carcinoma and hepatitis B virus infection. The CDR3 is CSAWEHGYTF. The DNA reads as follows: TGCAGCGCATGGGAGCATGGCTACACCTTC.